Following are 27 T cell receptor beta chains from one sample sequenced in a study of cytomegalovirus exposure and HLA in healthy donors. PCR amplification relied on 60 Vbeta primers (plus 13 Jbeta primers). The table came from immunoSEQ multiplex PCR; TCRdb's copy has only in-frame clones and leaves some out. The sample contains fewer than 250,000 clones, roughly 85% of which appear only once. Sequencing used PBMCs. These receptors were taken from a man between 18 and 29 years old in good health and CMV-seronegative.

This clone occurred once. The rearrangement links TRBV5-4 to TRBJ2-1; 8 bases agree with TRBD2. CDR1 SGHNT and CDR2 YYREEE come from the germline V gene (reference sequence). The V segment lost 4 bases and the J segment 0 bases; nucleotides outside the gene matches: 12. The CDR3 extends over 18 amino acids. In nucleotides, the CDR3 is TGTGCCAGCAGCCGGCGGGATAGCGGGAAAGTCTCCTACAATGAGCAGTTCTTC. It translates to CASSRRDSGKVSYNEQFF. Using reference TRBV5-4 and TRBJ2-1 for the parts outside the CDR3, the full variable domain is ETGVTQSPTHLIKTRGQQVTLRCSSQSGHNTVSWYQQALGQGPQFIFQYYREEENGRGNFPPRFSGLQFPNYSSELNVNALELDDSALYLCASSRRDSGKVSYNEQFFGPGTRLTVL.

The rearrangement uses TRBV9 and TRBJ1-4; D may be TRBD1 (5 bases). Germline V gene lookup returns CDR1 SGDLS and CDR2 YYNGEE. The CDR3 is made up of 15 amino acids. V was pared by 0 bases and J by 7 bases, with 13 bases between. CDR3 in amino acids: CASSVALQGGEKLFF. CDR3 in DNA: TGTGCCAGCAGCGTAGCCCTGCAGGGTGGTGAAAAACTGTTTTTT.

V gene TRBV30 combines with J gene TRBJ2-2; 12 bases are a match to TRBD2. The V gene's germline CDR1 is GTSNPN and CDR2 SVGIG (reference sequence). The CDR3 extends over 15 amino acids. V shed 2 bases, J shed 4 bases, and the junction held 2 bases outside the gene matches. The CDR3 region is CAWSTSGGFTGELFF. The CDR3 bases are TGTGCCTGGAGTACTAGCGGGGGGTTCACCGGGGAGCTGTTTTTT. Full variable domain (missing parts from reference TRBV30 and TRBJ2-2): SQTIHQWPATLVQPVGSPLSLECTVEGTSNPNLYWYRQAAGRGLQLLFYSVGIGQISSEVPQNLSASRPQDRQFILSSKKLLLSDSGFYLCAWSTSGGFTGELFFGEGSRLTVL.

There are a few counts of this clone. V is TRBV27 and J is TRBJ1-1; D not resolved. Trimming took off 7 bases at V and 4 bases at J, with 19 bases between the two ends. Per germline, CDR1 MNHEY and CDR2 SMNVEV (reference sequence). This CDR3 spans 15 amino acids. CDR3 nucleotide sequence: TGTGCCAGCAATCCTATGGGAGGGATTGGCACTGAAGCTTTCTTT. Amino acid sequence: CASNPMGGIGTEAFF.

In this sample, this clone turned up a few times. The chain combines TRBV6-1 with TRBJ2-7, with TRBD2 matching over 9 bases. The CDR3 totals 15 residues. With V trimmed by 0 bases and J by 1 base, 1 base remained unmatched. From germline, CDR1 is MNHNS and CDR2 SASEGT. The CDR3 DNA reads as TGTGCCAGCAGTGAAGCTCTAGCGGGGTCCTACGAGCAGTACTTC. Translating gives CASSEALAGSYEQYF.

This rearrangement joins TRBV6-4 to TRBJ2-3, with 11 bases lining up with TRBD2. V shed 2 bases, J shed 1 base, and the junction held 2 bases outside the gene matches. Per the germline V gene, CDR1 is MRHNA and CDR2 is SNTAGT. This CDR3 region has 16 residues. In nucleotides, the CDR3 is TGTGCCAGCAGTGACGGTAGCGGGAGGGGCACAGATACGCAGTATTTT. Its protein is CASSDGSGRGTDTQYF.

V usage is TRBV5-1 and J usage is TRBJ2-5; D is undetermined. V lost 6 bases and J lost 0, with 9 bases in between. The CDR3 contains 13 residues. Germline CDR1 is SGHRS and CDR2 is YFSETQ. The CDR3 region is CASKQPDQETQYF. DNA of the CDR3: TGCGCCAGCAAACAGCCGGACCAAGAGACCCAGTACTTC.

This sequence joins TRBV27 and TRBJ1-4; D is unclear. Between the trimmed V and J ends, which lost 5 bases and 0 bases, there was a span of 16 bases. This CDR3 region has 17 residues. Looked up from germline, CDR1 is MNHEY and CDR2 is SMNVEV (reference sequence). Written as DNA, the CDR3 is TGTGCCAGCAGTCCGCTTGGCGGCGACGCAACTAATGAAAAACTGTTTTTT. This encodes CASSPLGGDATNEKLFF.

This clone was observed a single time. The J gene is TRBJ1-2, the V gene TRBV7-6; weak D call: TRBD1 (5 bases). Germline lookup yields CDR1 SGHVS and CDR2 FNYEAQ. The CDR3 has 13 residues. With 5 bases removed from V and 4 bases from J, the gap between germline ends came to 11 bases. CDR3 sequence (DNA): TGTGCCAGCAGCCCCGCCGGGGGCTATGGCTACACCTTC. It encodes CASSPAGGYGYTF.

This chain connects TRBV19 to TRBJ2-1, with D maybe TRBD1 (6 bases). Germline CDR1 and CDR2: LNHDA and SQIVND (reference sequence). The CDR3 covers 15 residues. Trimming cost V 4 bases and J 8 bases, with 18 bases left between them. The chain's CDR3 is CASSTGQLVNDEQFF. Here the CDR3 DNA reads TGTGCCAGTAGTACCGGACAGCTTGTCAATGATGAGCAGTTCTTC.

The chain couples TRBV6-5 to TRBJ2-7; D is unresolved. The CDR3 has 11 amino acids. The V gene lost 6 bases and the J gene lost 7 bases, with 10 bases spanning the gap. Germline CDR1 MNHEY, CDR2 SVGAGI. CDR3 coding DNA: TGTGCCAGCAGCCACCTCGGGGAGCAGTACTTC. Protein product: CASSHLGEQYF.

The J gene is TRBJ2-5, the V gene TRBV2; D is possibly TRBD2 (6 bases). This CDR3 is built from 12 residues. Germline CDR1 reads SNHLY; CDR2 reads FYNNEI. The V gene lost 7 bases and the J gene lost 9 bases, with 15 bases spanning the gap. The CDR3 DNA reads as TGTGCCAGCAAGGCCGCGGGCGGGGCCCAGTACTTC. Translating it yields CASKAAGGAQYF.

V is TRBV19 and J is TRBJ2-5; TRBD1 matches 10 bases. The CDR3 extends over 16 amino acids. The germline V gene has CDR1 LNHDA and CDR2 SQIVND (reference sequence). With V trimmed by 5 bases and J by 4 bases, 10 bases remained unmatched. The CDR3 loop is CASSPYPTGGVETQYF. In DNA, the CDR3 is TGTGCCAGTAGTCCATACCCGACAGGGGGCGTAGAGACCCAGTACTTC.

V gene TRBV2 combines with J gene TRBJ1-5; TRBD1 matches at 8 bases. Trimming at V came to 5 bases and at J to 4 bases, leaving 10 bases not matched to a gene. Germline V gene sequence: CDR1 SNHLY, CDR2 FYNNEI. This CDR3 is 16 amino acids long. For the CDR3, the DNA is TGTGCCAGCAGTCTAAACCAGGGGGCCCTAAATCAGCCCCAGCATTTT. It codes for CASSLNQGALNQPQHF.

The chain couples TRBV19 to TRBJ2-5; 9 nucleotides line up with TRBD2. The V segment lost 5 bases and the J segment 5 bases; nucleotides outside the gene matches: 9. Germline V gene data show CDR1 as LNHDA and CDR2 as SQIVND (reference sequence). This CDR3 has 15 amino acids. CDR3 in DNA: TGTGCCAGTAGTCCCGGGACTAGCTGGAGGGAGACCCAGTACTTC. It yields the protein CASSPGTSWRETQYF. Drawing the rest from reference TRBV19 and TRBJ2-5, the complete variable domain is DGGITQSPKYLFRKEGQNVTLSCEQNLNHDAMYWYRQDPGQGLRLIYYSQIVNDFQKGDIAEGYSVSREKKESFPLTVTSAQKNPTAFYLCASSPGTSWRETQYFGPGTRLLVL.

The chain recombines TRBV7-9 with TRBJ2-5; TRBD2 agrees at 8 bases. This CDR3 contains 15 residues. With V trimmed by 5 bases and J by 1 base, 6 bases remained unmatched. Per the germline V gene, CDR1 is SEHNR and CDR2 is FQNEAQ (reference sequence). The CDR3 sequence: CASSGWSGGQETQYF. For the CDR3, the DNA is TGTGCCAGCAGCGGATGGAGCGGGGGCCAAGAGACCCAGTACTTC.

The V call is TRBV6-6, the J call TRBJ1-2; 8 nucleotides agree with TRBD1. The CDR3 sequence is 16 residues long. V dropped 2 bases and J dropped 6; count of bases not matched to a gene: 11. Per the germline V gene, CDR1 is MNHNY and CDR2 is SVGAGI (reference sequence). This CDR3 reads CASSYNTGTGMHGYTF. The CDR3 nucleotides are TGTGCCAGCAGTTACAACACCGGGACAGGAATGCATGGCTACACCTTC.

This clone appeared a single time. This chain connects TRBV28 to TRBJ2-1, with D perhaps matching TRBD2 (6 bases). The germline CDR1 and CDR2 sequences are MDHEN and SYDVKM. The V end lost 6 bases, the J end lost 12 bases, and 15 bases lay between the germline ends. The CDR3 contains 12 residues. This CDR3 reads CASSLDQAGQFF. As DNA, the CDR3 is TGTGCCAGCAGCTTAGATCAAGCGGGGCAGTTCTTC.

V is TRBV28 and J is TRBJ1-3; TRBD1 agrees at 11 bases. There are 18 residues in the CDR3. CDR1 and CDR2 (germline): MDHEN, SYDVKM. Trimming removed 5 bases from V and 5 bases from J; junction bases left unmatched: 14. CDR3 DNA sequence: TGTGCCAGCAGTCTCCATATGGGGGGGACAGGGGGTCGAAACACCATATATTTT. It translates to CASSLHMGGTGGRNTIYF.

The chain couples TRBV9 to TRBJ2-5; 13 bases match TRBD2. CDR3 size: 16 residues. Germline trimming cut 1 base from V and 5 bases from J; bases unmatched to any gene: 5. CDR1 and CDR2 (germline): SGDLS, YYNGEE. The CDR3 nucleotides are TGTGCCAGCAGCGTACGGGGACTAGCGGGGATTGAGACCCAGTACTTC. It encodes CASSVRGLAGIETQYF.

The chain joins TRBV5-1 to TRBJ1-6; a possible D gene is TRBD1 (6 bases). Germline lookup yields CDR1 SGHRS and CDR2 YFSETQ. V was pared by 0 bases and J by 5 bases, with 12 bases between. The CDR3 is 16 amino acids. The CDR3 is CASSLVPGVDNSPLHF. DNA of the CDR3: TGCGCCAGCAGCTTGGTTCCAGGGGTGGATAATTCACCCCTCCACTTT.

This clone has just a few counts. V and J are TRBV7-9 and TRBJ2-7; 8 nucleotides agree with TRBD1. The CDR3 has 13 amino acids. The ends lost 3 bases at V and 3 bases at J; junction bases unmatched: 1. The germline V gene encodes CDR1 SEHNR and CDR2 FQNEAQ (reference sequence). This chain's CDR3 is CASSFDRGYEQYF. The CDR3 bases are TGTGCCAGCAGCTTCGACAGGGGCTACGAGCAGTACTTC.

The rearrangement uses TRBV30 and TRBJ2-2; weak D call: TRBD1 (5 bases). V gave up 7 bases and J gave up 4 bases, with 10 bases separating them. The CDR3 has 12 amino acids. From germline, CDR1 is GTSNPN and CDR2 SVGIG (reference sequence). The CDR3 nucleotides read TGTGCCTCCCCTAGGGGCACCGGGGAGCTGTTTTTT. As protein: CASPRGTGELFF.

The V gene is TRBV19, the J gene TRBJ2-5; 9 nucleotides align to TRBD1. V shed 2 bases and J 5 bases; nucleotides not matched to a gene: 18. The CDR3 spans 19 residues. Germline CDR1 LNHDA, CDR2 SQIVND (reference sequence). The CDR3: CASSIRGWDRVVRGETQYF. The CDR3 region has the DNA TGTGCCAGTAGTATAAGGGGCTGGGACAGGGTAGTCCGCGGGGAGACCCAGTACTTC.

CDR3 loop: CASSGAYNEQFF. As DNA, the CDR3 is TGTGCCAGCAGCGGAGCTTACAATGAGCAGTTCTTC. This rearrangement joins TRBV7-2 to TRBJ2-1, with D unresolved. CDR1 and CDR2 (germline): SGHTA, FQGNSA. Trimming left V 5 bases short and J 4 bases short, with 6 bases between. The CDR3 sequence is 12 residues long.

This chain connects TRBV7-3 to TRBJ2-2; D is uncertain. This CDR3 is built from 11 residues. Germline loops: CDR1 SGHTA, CDR2 FQGTGA. V shed 4 bases and J shed 8 bases, with 5 bases lying between them. The DNA of the CDR3 is TGTGCCAGCAGCTCGACAGGGGAGCTGTTTTTT. Encoded protein: CASSSTGELFF.

The V and J genes are TRBV11-2 and TRBJ1-5; a weak D match, TRBD1 (5 bases). Between the trimmed V and J ends, which lost 5 bases and 5 bases, there was a span of 13 bases. The CDR3 is 14 amino acids. CDR1 SGHAT and CDR2 FQNNGV come from the germline V gene. This chain's CDR3 is CASSNRQRDQPQHF. As DNA, the CDR3 is TGTGCCAGCAGCAACCGACAGCGGGATCAGCCCCAGCATTTT.